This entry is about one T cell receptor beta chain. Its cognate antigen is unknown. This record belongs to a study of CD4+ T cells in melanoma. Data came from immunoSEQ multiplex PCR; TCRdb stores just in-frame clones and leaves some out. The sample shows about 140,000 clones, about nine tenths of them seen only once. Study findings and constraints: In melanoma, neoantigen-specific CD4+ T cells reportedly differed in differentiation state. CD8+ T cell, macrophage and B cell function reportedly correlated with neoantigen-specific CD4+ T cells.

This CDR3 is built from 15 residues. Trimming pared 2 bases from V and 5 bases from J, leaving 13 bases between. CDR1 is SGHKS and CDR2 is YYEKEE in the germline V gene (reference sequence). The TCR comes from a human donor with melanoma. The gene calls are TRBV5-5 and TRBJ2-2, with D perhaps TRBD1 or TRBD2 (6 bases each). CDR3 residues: CASSLAGGDTGELFF. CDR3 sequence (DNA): TGTGCCAGCAGCTTAGCCGGGGGCGATACCGGGGAGCTGTTTTTT.